The text below deals with one TCR beta chain. Its antigen is unidentified. The junction shows a germline mismatch at one end, possibly a read error. This sample was taken from a study of T cell responses to AZD1222 COVID-19 vaccine. Sequencing used immunoSEQ multiplex PCR; TCRdb keeps in-frame clones, though not all of them. The sample consists of almost 65,000 clones, around 83% of them appearing once. There are 15 residues in the CDR3. CDR1 is SGDLS, CDR2 YYNGEE, per germline. General study points: Spike-specific TCR breadth and depth both grew after two AZD1222 doses. The study found vaccine-associated CD4 TCRs spanning spike, dominant at 160-218 and 743-854. The repertoires were collected only after the peak T cell response. Clonal diversity was possibly underestimated, and white British individuals and females predominated among donors.

V gene TRBV9 combines with J gene TRBJ2-7; weak D call: TRBD2 (6 bases). This sample comprised peripheral blood, obtained on day 0 of AZD1222 vaccination. The sequence derives from an adult in good health. The CDR3 DNA is TGTGCCAGCAGCGTAGCTACTCGGGGCGGGGCCGGGCTTAACTTC. This codes for CASSVATRGGAGLNF.